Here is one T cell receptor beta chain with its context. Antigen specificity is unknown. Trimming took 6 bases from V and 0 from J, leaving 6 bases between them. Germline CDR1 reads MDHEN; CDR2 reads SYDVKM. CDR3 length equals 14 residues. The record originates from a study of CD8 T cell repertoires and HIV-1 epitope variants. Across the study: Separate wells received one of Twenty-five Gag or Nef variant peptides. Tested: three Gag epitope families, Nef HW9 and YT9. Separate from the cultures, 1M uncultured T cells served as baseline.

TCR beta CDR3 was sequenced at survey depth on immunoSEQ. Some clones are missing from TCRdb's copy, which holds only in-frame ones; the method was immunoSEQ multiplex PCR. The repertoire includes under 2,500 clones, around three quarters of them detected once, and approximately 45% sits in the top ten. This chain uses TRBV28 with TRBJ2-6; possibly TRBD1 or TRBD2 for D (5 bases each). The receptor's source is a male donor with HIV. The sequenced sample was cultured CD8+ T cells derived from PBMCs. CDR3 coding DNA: TGTGCCAGCAGGGGACCCTCTGGGGCCAACGTCCTGACTTTC. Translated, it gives CASRGPSGANVLTF.